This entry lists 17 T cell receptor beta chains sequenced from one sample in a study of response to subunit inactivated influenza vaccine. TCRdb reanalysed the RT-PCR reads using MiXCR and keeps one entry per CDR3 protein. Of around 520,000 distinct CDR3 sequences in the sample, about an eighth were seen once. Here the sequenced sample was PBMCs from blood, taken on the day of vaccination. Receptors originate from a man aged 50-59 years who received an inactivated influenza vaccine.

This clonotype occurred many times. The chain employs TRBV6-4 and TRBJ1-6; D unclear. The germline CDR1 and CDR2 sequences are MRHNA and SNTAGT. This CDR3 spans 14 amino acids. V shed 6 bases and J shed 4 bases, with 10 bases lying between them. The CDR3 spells CASRVRRYNSPLHF. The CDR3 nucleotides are TGTGCCAGCAGGGTTAGACGGTATAATTCACCCCTCCACTTT.

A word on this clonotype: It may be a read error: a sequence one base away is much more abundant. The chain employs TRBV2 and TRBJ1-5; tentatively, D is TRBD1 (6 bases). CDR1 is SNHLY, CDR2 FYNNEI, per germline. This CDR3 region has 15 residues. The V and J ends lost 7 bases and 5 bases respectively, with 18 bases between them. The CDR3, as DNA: TGTGCCAGCACCGGACAGTTGGTGAGCGATCAGCCCCAGCATTTT. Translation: CASTGQLVSDQPQHF.

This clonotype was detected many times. The CDR3 here is CASSRPGMEGVSYEQYF. The CDR3 DNA sequence: TGTGCCAGCAGCAGGCCTGGCATGGAGGGGGTCTCCTACGAGCAGTACTTC. This chain uses TRBV6-2 or TRBV6-3 with TRBJ2-7; the D call may be TRBD1 or TRBD2 (6 bases each). The CDR3 has 17 amino acids. V was cut by 6 bases and J by 0 bases, with 21 bases left in between. The V gene's germline CDR1 is MNHEY and CDR2 SVGEGT.

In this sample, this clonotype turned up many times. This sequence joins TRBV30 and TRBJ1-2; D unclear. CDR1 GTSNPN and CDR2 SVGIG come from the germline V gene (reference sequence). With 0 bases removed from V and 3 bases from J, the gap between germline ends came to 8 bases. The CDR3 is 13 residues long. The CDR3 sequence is CAWSVQQHYGYTF. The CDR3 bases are TGTGCCTGGAGTGTACAACAGCACTATGGCTACACCTTC.

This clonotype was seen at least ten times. The CDR3 loop reads CASSLVQGHFGEQFF. The DNA for the CDR3 is TGTGCCAGCAGCTTAGTCCAGGGGCATTTCGGTGAGCAGTTCTTC. The chain is built from TRBV7-8 and TRBJ2-1, with D possibly TRBD1 on 6 matching bases. This CDR3 comprises 15 residues. CDR1 and CDR2 (germline): SGHVS, FQNEAQ. The V and J ends lost 1 base and 9 bases respectively, with 16 bases between them. Filled out from reference TRBV7-8 and TRBJ2-1, the complete variable domain reads GAGVSQSPRYKVAKRGQDVALRCDPISGHVSLFWYQQALGQGPEFLTYFQNEAQLDKSGLPSDRFFAERPEGSVSTLKIQRTQQEDSAVYLCASSLVQGHFGEQFFGPGTRLTVL.

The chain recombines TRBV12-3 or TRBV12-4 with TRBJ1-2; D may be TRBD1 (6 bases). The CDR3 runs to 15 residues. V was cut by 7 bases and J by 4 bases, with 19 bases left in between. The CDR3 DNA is TGTGCCAGCACAATCGAAGGGGGGCGGGTCTATGGCTACACCTTC. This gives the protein CASTIEGGRVYGYTF.

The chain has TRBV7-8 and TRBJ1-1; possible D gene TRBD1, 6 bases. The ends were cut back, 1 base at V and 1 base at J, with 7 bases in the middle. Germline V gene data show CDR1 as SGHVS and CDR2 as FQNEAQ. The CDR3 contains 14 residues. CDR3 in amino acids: CASSLGDKNTEAFF. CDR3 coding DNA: TGTGCCAGCAGCTTAGGGGACAAGAACACTGAAGCTTTCTTT.

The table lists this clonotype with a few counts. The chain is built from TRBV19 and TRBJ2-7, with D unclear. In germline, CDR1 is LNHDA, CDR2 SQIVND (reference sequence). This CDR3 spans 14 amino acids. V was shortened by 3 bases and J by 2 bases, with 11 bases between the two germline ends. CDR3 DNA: TGTGCCAGTAGTATCGGTCAGAGACCCTACGAGCAGTACTTC. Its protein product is CASSIGQRPYEQYF.

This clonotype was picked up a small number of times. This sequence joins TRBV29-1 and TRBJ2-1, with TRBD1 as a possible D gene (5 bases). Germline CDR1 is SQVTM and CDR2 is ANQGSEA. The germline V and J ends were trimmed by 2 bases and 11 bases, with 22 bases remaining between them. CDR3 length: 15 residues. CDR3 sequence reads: CSVEFGPRRGYKQFF. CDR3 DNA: TGCAGCGTTGAATTTGGTCCGAGAAGGGGTTATAAGCAGTTCTTC.

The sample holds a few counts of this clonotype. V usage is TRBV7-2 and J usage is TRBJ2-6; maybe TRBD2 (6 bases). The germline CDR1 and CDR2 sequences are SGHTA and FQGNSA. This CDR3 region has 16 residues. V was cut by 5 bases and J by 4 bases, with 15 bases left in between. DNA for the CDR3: TGTGCCAGCAGCCTTACTAGCAATCCCGGGGCCAACGTCCTGACTTTC. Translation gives CASSLTSNPGANVLTF.

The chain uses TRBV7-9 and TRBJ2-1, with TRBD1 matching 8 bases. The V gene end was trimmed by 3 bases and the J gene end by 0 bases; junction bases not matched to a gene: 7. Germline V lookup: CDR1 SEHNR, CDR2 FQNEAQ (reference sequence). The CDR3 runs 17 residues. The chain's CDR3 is CASSFPGQGSSYNEQFF. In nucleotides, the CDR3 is TGTGCCAGCAGCTTCCCCGGACAGGGAAGCTCCTACAATGAGCAGTTCTTC.

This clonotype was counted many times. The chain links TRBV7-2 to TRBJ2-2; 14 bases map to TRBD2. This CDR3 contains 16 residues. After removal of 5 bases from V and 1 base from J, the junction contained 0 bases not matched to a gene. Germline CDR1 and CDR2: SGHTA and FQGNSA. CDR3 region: CASSGLAGGNTGELFF. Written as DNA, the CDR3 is TGTGCCAGCAGCGGACTAGCGGGGGGGAACACCGGGGAGCTGTTTTTT.

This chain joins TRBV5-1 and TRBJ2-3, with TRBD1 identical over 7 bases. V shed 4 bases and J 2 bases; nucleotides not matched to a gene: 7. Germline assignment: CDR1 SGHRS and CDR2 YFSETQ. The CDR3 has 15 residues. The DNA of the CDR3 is TGCGCCAGCAGCCGCGACAGGGTACTCACAGATACGCAGTATTTT. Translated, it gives CASSRDRVLTDTQYF.

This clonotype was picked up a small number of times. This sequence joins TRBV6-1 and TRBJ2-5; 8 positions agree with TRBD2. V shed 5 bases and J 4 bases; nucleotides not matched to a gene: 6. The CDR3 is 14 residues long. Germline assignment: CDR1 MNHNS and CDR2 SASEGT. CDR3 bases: TGTGCCAGCAGTCCGGGGGGGCGGGGAGAGACCCAGTACTTC. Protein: CASSPGGRGETQYF.

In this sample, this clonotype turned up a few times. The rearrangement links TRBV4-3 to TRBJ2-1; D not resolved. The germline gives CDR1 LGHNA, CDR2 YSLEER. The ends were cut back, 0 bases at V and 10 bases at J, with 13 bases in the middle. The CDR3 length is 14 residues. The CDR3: CASSQDLAWTEQFF. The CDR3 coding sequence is TGCGCCAGCAGCCAAGATCTTGCTTGGACCGAGCAGTTCTTC.

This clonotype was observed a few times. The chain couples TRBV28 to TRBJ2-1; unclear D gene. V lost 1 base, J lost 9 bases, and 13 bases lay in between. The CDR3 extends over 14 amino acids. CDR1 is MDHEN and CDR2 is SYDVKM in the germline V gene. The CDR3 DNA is TGTGCCAGCAGTTTATTCTTCCAGTTTAGTGAGCAGTTCTTC. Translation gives CASSLFFQFSEQFF.

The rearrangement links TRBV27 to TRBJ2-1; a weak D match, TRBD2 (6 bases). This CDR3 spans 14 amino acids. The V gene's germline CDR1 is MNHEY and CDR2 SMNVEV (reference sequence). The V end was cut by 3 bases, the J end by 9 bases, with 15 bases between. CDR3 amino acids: CASSFGRGGGEQFF. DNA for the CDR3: TGTGCCAGCAGTTTTGGGCGGGGAGGCGGTGAGCAGTTCTTC.